The clone carrying this TCR beta chain was observed many times. Its antigen is not identified. V lost 0 bases and J lost 2, with 8 bases in between. The CDR3 consists of 13 residues. Germline V gene data show CDR1 as DFQATT and CDR2 as SNEGSKA (reference sequence). TCRdb used MiXCR to reprocess the RT-PCR reads, holding one entry per CDR3 protein. The table has approximately 500,000 distinct CDR3 sequences, 10% to 15% seen once. These data come from a study of response to subunit inactivated influenza vaccine. Study-level points and caveats: Few additional T cells are recruited per seasonal influenza vaccination, authors suggested.

The clonotype comes from a middle-aged man who received an inactivated influenza vaccine. The specimen was PBMCs from blood, collected roughly 46 days after vaccination. J is TRBJ2-7 and V is TRBV20-1, with unresolved D. The CDR3 protein is CSARDVRAYEQYF. In nucleotides, the CDR3 is TGCAGTGCTAGAGATGTCCGGGCCTACGAGCAGTACTTC.